Presented here are 24 T cell receptor beta chains from one specimen sequenced in a study of beta chain features in type 1 diabetes. Expressed TCRB transcripts were sequenced after all isolated RNA was converted to cDNA. Data came from immunoSEQ multiplex PCR; TCRdb stores just in-frame clones and leaves some out. Found here are around 300,000 clones, 8% of them singletons; the top ten hold more than 0.9%. What was sequenced was central memory CD4+ T cells from blood. The receptors were gathered from a woman aged 18-29 years in good health.

This clone has just a few counts. The J gene is TRBJ2-2, the V gene TRBV2, with 7 positions matching TRBD2. This CDR3 has 15 residues. Germline V lookup: CDR1 SNHLY, CDR2 FYNNEI. Trimming at V came to 1 base and at J to 9 bases, leaving 8 bases not matched to a gene. CDR3 residues: CASSEERGTSRELFF. CDR3 DNA sequence: TGTGCCAGCAGTGAAGAGCGGGGAACATCCCGGGAGCTGTTTTTT.

There are a few counts of this clone. J is TRBJ2-2 and V is TRBV7-9; TRBD1 matches at 9 bases. The V gene end was trimmed by 5 bases and the J gene end by 2 bases; junction bases not matched to a gene: 3. CDR3 length equals 15 residues. CDR1 is SEHNR and CDR2 is FQNEAQ in the germline V gene (reference sequence). The CDR3 DNA reads TGTGCCAGCAGCACGGGACAGGGTAACACCGGGGAGCTGTTTTTT. Translated: CASSTGQGNTGELFF. Full variable domain (remainder filled in from reference TRBV7-9 and TRBJ2-2): DTGVSQNPRHKITKRGQNVTFRCDPISEHNRLYWYRQTLGQGPEFLTYFQNEAQLEKSRLLSDRFSAERPKGSFSTLEIQRTEQGDSAMYLCASSTGQGNTGELFFGEGSRLTVL.

This clone was counted at least ten times. The chain employs TRBV2 and TRBJ1-6; TRBD1 is a possible D gene (5 bases). The germline V gene encodes CDR1 SNHLY and CDR2 FYNNEI. V shed 6 bases and J shed 5 bases, with 11 bases lying between them. CDR3 length: 14 residues. The CDR3 sequence: CASSKVGDNSPLHF. Here the CDR3 DNA reads TGTGCCAGCAGCAAAGTGGGGGATAATTCACCCCTCCACTTT.

This clone was seen at least ten times. The chain links TRBV29-1 to TRBJ2-5; possibly TRBD1 or TRBD2 for D (5 bases each). The germline V and J ends were trimmed by 5 bases and 4 bases, with 14 bases remaining between them. This CDR3 has 13 amino acids. Germline V gene lookup returns CDR1 SQVTM and CDR2 ANQGSEA. The CDR3 DNA follows: TGCAGCGTTCGGAAACAGGAGGCAGAGACCCAGTACTTC. Translated, it gives CSVRKQEAETQYF.

Here the CDR3 DNA reads TGTGCCAGCAGAGTAGGCAGCGGCAGCACAGATACGCAGTATTTT. Its protein is CASRVGSGSTDTQYF. The J gene is TRBJ2-3, the V gene TRBV6-5; D might be TRBD2 (5 bases). From germline, CDR1 is MNHEY and CDR2 SVGAGI. The ends were cut back, 6 bases at V and 0 bases at J, with 13 bases in the middle. CDR3 length: 15 amino acids.

This clone was observed at least ten times. The chain has TRBV7-3 and TRBJ1-3; D not resolved. The CDR3 totals 15 residues. Germline V gives CDR1 SGHTA, CDR2 FQGTGA. The ends were cut back, 2 bases at V and 0 bases at J, with 8 bases in the middle. The CDR3 here is CASSLGPSSGNTIYF. CDR3 in DNA: TGTGCCAGCAGCTTAGGTCCTTCCTCTGGAAACACCATATATTTT.

This clone was detected ten times or more. The chain couples TRBV30 to TRBJ1-3; no definite D call. The germline V gene encodes CDR1 GTSNPN and CDR2 SVGIG (reference sequence). The CDR3 consists of 13 residues. V was pared by 5 bases and J by 0 bases, with 8 bases between. The CDR3 loop is CAWALFSGNTIYF. In DNA form, the CDR3 reads TGTGCCTGGGCCCTATTCTCTGGAAACACCATATATTTT. Supplemented by reference TRBV30 and TRBJ1-3, the full variable domain reads SQTIHQWPATLVQPVGSPLSLECTVEGTSNPNLYWYRQAAGRGLQLLFYSVGIGQISSEVPQNLSASRPQDRQFILSSKKLLLSDSGFYLCAWALFSGNTIYFGEGSWLTVV.

The rearrangement joins TRBV2 to TRBJ2-1; 9 nucleotides match TRBD1. Germline trimming cut 5 bases from V and 7 bases from J; bases unmatched to any gene: 12. The CDR3 length is 16 residues. Germline V gene sequence: CDR1 SNHLY, CDR2 FYNNEI. CDR3 in DNA: TGTGCCAGCAGTTTGGTTGGGACAGGGATCGGGAATGAGCAGTTCTTC. Protein: CASSLVGTGIGNEQFF.

This clone was counted a few times. CDR3 sequence reads: CAISESGGSDTYEQYF. As DNA, the CDR3 is TGTGCCATCAGTGAGTCGGGGGGGTCGGACACCTACGAGCAGTACTTC. The chain couples TRBV10-3 to TRBJ2-7; 7 positions match TRBD2. Germline CDR1 and CDR2: ENHRY and SYGVKD. The CDR3 contains 16 residues. The V and J ends lost 0 bases and 2 bases, in that order; junction bases with no gene match: 7.

The rearrangement links TRBV4-3 to TRBJ2-1, with 8 positions matching TRBD2. The CDR3 is made up of 17 amino acids. V lost 4 bases, J lost 1 base, and 9 bases stayed unmatched. The germline V gene encodes CDR1 LGHNA and CDR2 YSLEER. Here the CDR3 reads CASSPGGPSGSYNEQFF. CDR3 coding DNA: TGCGCCAGCAGCCCCGGGGGGCCTAGCGGGTCCTACAATGAGCAGTTCTTC.

Concerning this clone itself: A far larger clone is one base from this, pointing to a likely read error. The chain recombines TRBV7-2 with TRBJ2-1; D possibly corresponds to TRBD1 (6 bases). The length of the CDR3 is 14 residues. Trimming removed 1 base at V and 3 bases at J, with 7 bases between. Germline CDR1 SGHTA, CDR2 FQGNSA. The CDR3 bases are TGTGCCAGCAGCTTAGAAGGGGGCTACAATGAGCAGTTCTTC. It yields the protein CASSLEGGYNEQFF. The entire variable domain, with the rest obtained from reference TRBV7-2 and TRBJ2-1, is as follows: GAGVSQSPSNKVTEKGKDVELRCDPISGHTALYWYRQSLGQGLEFLIYFQGNSAPDKSGLPSDRFSAERTGGSVSTLTIQRTQQEDSAVYLCASSLEGGYNEQFFGPGTRLTVL.

This clone was counted only a few times. The chain combines TRBV4-3 with TRBJ2-3; 8 nucleotides match TRBD2. Germline V gene lookup returns CDR1 LGHNA and CDR2 YSLEER. The CDR3 consists of 15 residues. J lost 5 bases, V lost 1 base, and 5 bases had no gene match. CDR3: CASSQGAGGLDTQYF. The CDR3 nucleotides read TGCGCCAGCAGCCAAGGCGCGGGAGGTCTAGATACGCAGTATTTT.

The rearrangement uses TRBV5-4 and TRBJ2-5; D may be TRBD2 (6 bases). Germline V lookup: CDR1 SGHNT, CDR2 YYREEE (reference sequence). The germline V and J ends were trimmed by 4 bases and 2 bases, with 12 bases remaining between them. This CDR3 is built from 14 residues. CDR3 sequence reads: CASSNTGVQETQYF. CDR3 bases: TGTGCCAGCAGCAATACGGGGGTACAAGAGACCCAGTACTTC.

This chain joins TRBV19 and TRBJ1-1, with D unclear. The CDR3 is made up of 11 amino acids. Germline CDR1 is LNHDA and CDR2 is SQIVND (reference sequence). Between the trimmed V and J ends, which lost 7 bases and 6 bases, there was a span of 9 bases. The CDR3 loop reads CASMRLPEAFF. The DNA for the CDR3 is TGTGCCAGTATGCGGTTACCTGAAGCTTTCTTT.

This clone was seen a few times. The V call is TRBV6-1, the J call TRBJ2-2, with TRBD1 identical over 7 bases. Germline CDR1 reads MNHNS; CDR2 reads SASEGT. The CDR3 sequence is 13 residues long. After removal of 8 bases from V and 7 bases from J, the junction contained 7 bases not matched to a gene. CDR3 residues: CASRDSSGGELFF. The CDR3 DNA reads as TGTGCCAGCCGGGACAGCTCTGGCGGGGAGCTGTTTTTT.

This clone was counted many times. In DNA, the CDR3 is TGTGCCAGCAGCTTAGGCAGGATCAGGGGCGGCGAGCAGTACTTC. Protein: CASSLGRIRGGEQYF. The V call is TRBV13, the J call TRBJ2-7; D perhaps matches TRBD1 (6 bases). Trimming removed 0 bases from V and 6 bases from J, with 15 bases in between. The CDR3 spans 15 residues. Germline V CDR1 and CDR2: PRHDT, FYEKMQ (reference sequence).

The V call is TRBV28, the J call TRBJ1-6, with TRBD1 as a possible D gene (6 bases). This CDR3 is built from 12 residues. Germline assignment: CDR1 MDHEN and CDR2 SYDVKM. V was trimmed by 7 bases and J by 10 bases, leaving 11 bases between them. CDR3 nucleotide sequence: TGTGCCAGCACCGACAGGAACTCACCCCTCCACTTT. This translates into CASTDRNSPLHF.

This clone came up a few times. This chain connects TRBV14 to TRBJ2-1; D unclear. The CDR3 is 16 amino acids. Germline-derived CDR1 and CDR2 are SGHDN and FVKESK. Trimming stripped 1 base from V and 6 bases from J, with 16 bases between. The CDR3 DNA reads TGTGCCAGCAGCCAAGTCGACGGTTTCAAGTTCAATGAGCAGTTCTTC. Its protein product is CASSQVDGFKFNEQFF.

This clone has a handful of counts. The gene calls are TRBV4-3 and TRBJ2-7; 10 bases agree with TRBD1. The J segment lost 6 bases and the V segment lost 0 bases, leaving 8 bases of the junction unmatched. The germline V gene encodes CDR1 LGHNA and CDR2 YSLEER. The CDR3 length is 16 residues. The CDR3 DNA sequence: TGCGCCAGCAGCCAAGATAAGGGACAGGGGACGGGCGAGCAGTACGTC. It translates to CASSQDKGQGTGEQYV.

This chain links TRBV2 with TRBJ2-7, with a tentative D call TRBD1 (6 bases). Trimming took 3 bases from V and 2 from J, leaving 11 bases between them. Germline CDR1 is SNHLY and CDR2 is FYNNEI. The CDR3 spans 14 residues. CDR3 protein: CASSDLGQTYEQYV. CDR3 DNA: TGTGCCAGCAGTGATCTTGGACAGACCTACGAGCAGTACGTC.

In its sample, this clone was seen many times. This sequence joins TRBV4-2 and TRBJ2-1; no clear D gene. CDR3 length equals 14 residues. The germline V gene encodes CDR1 LGHNA and CDR2 YNFKEQ. V lost 2 bases and J 4 bases, leaving 9 bases between the germline ends. CDR3 in amino acids: CASSQLGNYNEQFF. CDR3 nucleotides: TGTGCCAGCAGCCAACTAGGGAATTACAATGAGCAGTTCTTC.

With respect to this clone: A far larger clone is one nucleotide away, so this likely arose from a read error. The chain recombines TRBV6-5 with TRBJ1-2; no clear D gene. The CDR3 is 12 amino acids. V shed 4 bases and J shed 3 bases, with 6 bases lying between them. Germline lookup yields CDR1 MNHEY and CDR2 SVGAGI. The CDR3 DNA reads TGTGCCAGCAGTTCCGGGGACTATGGCTACACCTTC. Amino acids: CASSSGDYGYTF.

This clone was seen ten or more times. The rearrangement uses TRBV19 and TRBJ2-4; D may correspond to TRBD1 or TRBD2 (7 bases each). Trimming pared 7 bases from V and 5 bases from J, leaving 15 bases between. This CDR3 has 14 residues. CDR1 LNHDA and CDR2 SQIVND come from the germline V gene (reference sequence). This chain's CDR3 is CASIGRGQQNIQYF. Written as DNA, the CDR3 is TGTGCCAGTATAGGGAGGGGGCAGCAAAACATTCAGTACTTC.

This clone came up a few times. This sequence joins TRBV7-9 and TRBJ2-4, with D perhaps given as TRBD1 or TRBD2 (5 bases each). Germline assignment: CDR1 SEHNR and CDR2 FQNEAQ (reference sequence). V was clipped by 5 bases and J by 8 bases, with 19 bases between them. The CDR3 spans 15 residues. In nucleotides, the CDR3 is TGTGCCAGCAGCCCTCAACCGGCACGGGACGACATTCAGTACTTC. As protein: CASSPQPARDDIQYF. Full variable domain (rest looked up from reference TRBV7-9 and TRBJ2-4): DTGVSQNPRHKITKRGQNVTFRCDPISEHNRLYWYRQTLGQGPEFLTYFQNEAQLEKSRLLSDRFSAERPKGSFSTLEIQRTEQGDSAMYLCASSPQPARDDIQYFGAGTRLSVL.